Reported below is one TCR beta chain. Its antigen is not yet known. No quality values exist for individual bases; no much larger clone is one base distant. The sample originates from a study of cytomegalovirus exposure and HLA in healthy donors (dated by TCRdb to 2015 to 2018). In terms of the full investigation: In an earlier analysis of 587 of the donors, 276 Gb of sequence data and 90 million to 120 million unique TCR beta sequences from about 190 million T cells were reported. The T cell repertoires of 666 subjects were profiled by immunosequencing and related to cytomegalovirus serostatus. Typing coverage differed by locus: A, B, C, DRB1 and DQB1 were typed in roughly 629-640 donors, DQA1 in about 560, DPA1 in 600 to 610, and DPB1 in 450 to 490. Every discovery cohort repertoire had been produced on one sequencing platform. To study patterns of TCR occurrence, a later analysis re-analyzed previously published TCR beta repertoires from 650 to 750 donors and added high-resolution HLA genotyping. HLA typing covered class I and class II loci at four-digit resolution. Along with the approximately 700-subject first cohort, a separate validation cohort of over a hundred different subjects was used. Donor age, sex, ethnicity and CMV serostatus were compiled alongside the repertoire data. An early release that covered about 600 HLA-typed donors contained approximately 290 gigabases of sequencing data and 70 million to 100 million unique TCR sequences. The study aimed to test whether signatures of past pathogen exposure could be identified by cataloging public T cell receptors. On average, over 200,000 unique TCR beta nucleotide sequences were sequenced per donor among about 400 genotyped donors of the cohort, with roughly 18% of those sequences being non-productive. To decide whether each TCR beta V gene segment behaved as functional or pseudogenic, an earlier analysis of fewer than 750 of the donors relied on high-throughput TCR beta sequencing. High-throughput TCR immunosequencing, statistical association of individual TCRs with disease status, and machine learning were combined to predict cytomegalovirus infection status. Among the roughly 400 genotyped donors, around 81% belonged to the genetic ancestry cluster associated with self-reported Caucasian donors. In a later genetic analysis, genome-wide SNP genotypes for about 55% of the roughly 700 donors were used, and that subset was treated as a discovery cohort. Rather than drawing on any new phenotypic data, the later analysis identified candidate immune exposures from TCR beta sequences and the way those sequences occurred across donors. A handful of DR-DQ haplotypes were handled as single units for association and clustering because linkage in the cohort was strong.

The library came from the immunoSEQ multiplex PCR assay. A mixture of 60 forward primers for TCR Vbeta segments and 13 reverse primers for TCR Jbeta segments was used in the multiplex PCR. A multiplex PCR assay on genomic DNA amplified the CDR3 region of rearranged TCR beta genes. On the Illumina HiSeq System, the amplified TCR beta libraries were sequenced as 87-base-pair reads. Per the source publication's procedure: Across the 500 to 850 repertoires, a later analysis counted 60 million to 90 million unique TCR beta chains, some 11 million of which were shared by at least two donors. Raw reads were error-corrected and collapsed into unique sequences by a nearest-neighbor algorithm in which closely related sequences were merged to remove PCR and sequencing errors. Alignment of CDR3 sequences to IMGT reference sequences was used to assign V, D and J gene segments. Each retained sequence needed at least a six-nucleotide match to both a V gene segment and a J gene segment. Rearrangements were called productive when the CDR3 lacked stop codons and stayed in frame with V and J; all others were non-productive. CDR3 was defined by IMGT convention, running from the second conserved V-encoded cysteine to the conserved J-encoded phenylalanine. The earlier analysis of a few hundred of the donors excluded any sequence lacking an unambiguous match to a single V gene segment. An earlier analysis of some 500 of the donors classified V segments as functional when productive rearrangements were above 56.7% and as segregating when the standard deviation between donors was above 5%. A statistical classification framework was built for diagnosing cytomegalovirus status from the catalog of TCR beta chain sequences. V and J gene assignment, in a later analysis, came from comparing TCR nucleotide sequences with IMGT/GENE-DB human TR gene sequences. Using the TCRdist pipeline, a later analysis assigned CDR3 sequences along with most-parsimonious VDJ recombination scenarios. In a later analysis, every TCR beta chain was defined by the combination of its CDR3 amino acid sequence and its V-gene family, and reads without a unique V-gene family were dropped. As a way to deal with suspected cross-contamination and a sequencing artifact, a later analysis dropped roughly 620 nucleotide sequences that were highly shared and had low generation probability. In a later analysis, a clonal expansion index for each public chain was calculated from normalized within-repertoire ranks of inferred template counts. A later analysis computed generation probabilities with a VDJ recombination model fitted to out-of-frame rearrangements, and checked the results against IGoR. In a later analysis, hypergeometric tests were used to score TCR-TCR, TCR-HLA and TCR-CMV co-occurrence, with a repertoire-size bias correction applied to TCR pairs. To estimate false discovery rates, a later analysis permuted the HLA or CMV assignments 20 times. In a later analysis, co-occurring TCRs were grouped using DBSCAN, with TCRdist sequence similarity added in when clustering inside HLA-allele-positive subsets. Co-occurrence clustering excluded repertoires with fewer than 30,000 or more than 120,000 public chains, plus five with anomalous nucleotide sharing. Here the immuneACCESS table is served through TCRdb, limited to in-frame sequences with V and J called. Missing clones are a known gap in these copies; in checked studies unresolved V genes cover under half, and the rest lacks a known reason. For V, J and clone size, that table is used; D and trimming come from the DNA. The sample table lists around 110,000 clones, about 80% of them with a count of one. The ten biggest clones cover roughly 4.3% of the sample.

What the work shows at the level of the full study, not this receptor alone: V-gene and J-gene trimming of TCR beta chains was associated with a missense DCLRE1C variant in a later genetic analysis, and the association was replicated in an independent cohort. It was suggested by the authors that the approach could potentially be generalized to other disease states and immunological phenotypes. In a later analysis, most CMV-associated TCR beta chains were found to appear HLA-restricted, with HLA associations seemingly driven largely by CMV exposure. A further reported finding was that TCR beta sequences accurately predicted the HLA-A and HLA-B alleles for most subjects in the first cohort. Linkage disequilibrium might explain the correlated functional status among segregating V segments, but an unknown experimental factor could not be ruled out. A later analysis associated 16,951 TCR beta sequences with specific HLA alleles at a false discovery rate of 0.05. Some IMGT-functional V segments, including TRBV6-2 and TRBV6-3, could not be told apart with the 87-base-pair reads, so those segments were excluded. For the cohort, immune exposure information was limited to CMV serostatus. Most TCR sequences were observed very rarely across donors, whereas some public TCRs were present in many individuals. About 17 rarely observed V segments, including chromosome 9 orphons, were excluded from the earlier analysis of several hundred of the donors because counts were too low. The cohort was sequenced for TCR beta chains only, and without alpha or paired-chain data the features that could be detected were limited. A later analysis found that TCR association rates varied across HLA loci, with DRB1 alleles showing the most associated TCRs and HLA-C alleles the fewest. Assigning TCR associations to individual alleles was difficult when HLA alleles, especially DR and DQ, strongly co-occurred. Because some donors lacked HLA typing at each locus, the association tests relied only on the typed subset. In a later analysis, several top co-occurrence clusters were reported to appear linked to parvovirus B19, influenza, CMV and Epstein-Barr virus. An earlier analysis of 587 of the donors showed that most TCR beta V segments appeared in productive rearrangements either about 87% or about 30% of the time, which broadly matched IMGT annotations. Cytomegalovirus status was reported to be diagnosed by the classifier with high specificity and sensitivity in both the original and validation cohorts. In the study, some 180 TCR beta chains were listed as associated with cytomegalovirus. In a later analysis, HLA-associated TCR beta chains were found to be more clonally expanded and to have lower generation probabilities than equally common non-associated chains. A few of the identified cytomegalovirus-associated TCR beta chains were confirmed in vitro to be specific for cytomegalovirus antigens. The sequencing pipeline was judged likely to have produced a cluster of highly shared sequence variants as a technical artifact. The presence/absence analyses assumed that sequencing depth was roughly uniform across donors, and that assumption may not be true. A later genetic analysis reported fewer N-insertions in productive TCRs among donors in an Asian-associated ancestry cluster than the approximately 670-donor mean.

The cohort consisted of 600 or so healthy bone marrow donors. At the time of sampling, every cohort member was nominally healthy, though immune exposures that went unrecorded were likely present. The donor tested CMV seropositive, placing the donor among the approximately 290 seropositive members of the cohort. Every donor gave a peripheral blood sample, and the peripheral blood mononuclear cells from that sample were used for TCR beta sequencing. Genomic DNA was extracted from the blood cell samples with the Qiagen DNeasy Blood Extraction Kit. V loses 3 bases at its end and J loses 0 bases; junction bases beyond the gene matches: 11. From the cysteine through the phenylalanine, the CDR3 covers 17 amino acids. This entry keeps only the CDR3 DNA: 51 bases, framed from base 1. CDR1 and CDR2 (SGDLS, YYNGEE) derive from the germline V gene.

The chain links TRBV9 with TRBJ2-7; a stretch of 8 junction bases matches TRBD1. Material for sequencing was PBMCs. The source of this sequence is a man younger than 40 in good health and CMV-seropositive. The CDR3 here reads CASSGRPQGDSSYEQYF. The DNA reads as follows: TGTGCCAGCAGCGGAAGGCCACAGGGGGACTCCTCCTACGAGCAGTACTTC.